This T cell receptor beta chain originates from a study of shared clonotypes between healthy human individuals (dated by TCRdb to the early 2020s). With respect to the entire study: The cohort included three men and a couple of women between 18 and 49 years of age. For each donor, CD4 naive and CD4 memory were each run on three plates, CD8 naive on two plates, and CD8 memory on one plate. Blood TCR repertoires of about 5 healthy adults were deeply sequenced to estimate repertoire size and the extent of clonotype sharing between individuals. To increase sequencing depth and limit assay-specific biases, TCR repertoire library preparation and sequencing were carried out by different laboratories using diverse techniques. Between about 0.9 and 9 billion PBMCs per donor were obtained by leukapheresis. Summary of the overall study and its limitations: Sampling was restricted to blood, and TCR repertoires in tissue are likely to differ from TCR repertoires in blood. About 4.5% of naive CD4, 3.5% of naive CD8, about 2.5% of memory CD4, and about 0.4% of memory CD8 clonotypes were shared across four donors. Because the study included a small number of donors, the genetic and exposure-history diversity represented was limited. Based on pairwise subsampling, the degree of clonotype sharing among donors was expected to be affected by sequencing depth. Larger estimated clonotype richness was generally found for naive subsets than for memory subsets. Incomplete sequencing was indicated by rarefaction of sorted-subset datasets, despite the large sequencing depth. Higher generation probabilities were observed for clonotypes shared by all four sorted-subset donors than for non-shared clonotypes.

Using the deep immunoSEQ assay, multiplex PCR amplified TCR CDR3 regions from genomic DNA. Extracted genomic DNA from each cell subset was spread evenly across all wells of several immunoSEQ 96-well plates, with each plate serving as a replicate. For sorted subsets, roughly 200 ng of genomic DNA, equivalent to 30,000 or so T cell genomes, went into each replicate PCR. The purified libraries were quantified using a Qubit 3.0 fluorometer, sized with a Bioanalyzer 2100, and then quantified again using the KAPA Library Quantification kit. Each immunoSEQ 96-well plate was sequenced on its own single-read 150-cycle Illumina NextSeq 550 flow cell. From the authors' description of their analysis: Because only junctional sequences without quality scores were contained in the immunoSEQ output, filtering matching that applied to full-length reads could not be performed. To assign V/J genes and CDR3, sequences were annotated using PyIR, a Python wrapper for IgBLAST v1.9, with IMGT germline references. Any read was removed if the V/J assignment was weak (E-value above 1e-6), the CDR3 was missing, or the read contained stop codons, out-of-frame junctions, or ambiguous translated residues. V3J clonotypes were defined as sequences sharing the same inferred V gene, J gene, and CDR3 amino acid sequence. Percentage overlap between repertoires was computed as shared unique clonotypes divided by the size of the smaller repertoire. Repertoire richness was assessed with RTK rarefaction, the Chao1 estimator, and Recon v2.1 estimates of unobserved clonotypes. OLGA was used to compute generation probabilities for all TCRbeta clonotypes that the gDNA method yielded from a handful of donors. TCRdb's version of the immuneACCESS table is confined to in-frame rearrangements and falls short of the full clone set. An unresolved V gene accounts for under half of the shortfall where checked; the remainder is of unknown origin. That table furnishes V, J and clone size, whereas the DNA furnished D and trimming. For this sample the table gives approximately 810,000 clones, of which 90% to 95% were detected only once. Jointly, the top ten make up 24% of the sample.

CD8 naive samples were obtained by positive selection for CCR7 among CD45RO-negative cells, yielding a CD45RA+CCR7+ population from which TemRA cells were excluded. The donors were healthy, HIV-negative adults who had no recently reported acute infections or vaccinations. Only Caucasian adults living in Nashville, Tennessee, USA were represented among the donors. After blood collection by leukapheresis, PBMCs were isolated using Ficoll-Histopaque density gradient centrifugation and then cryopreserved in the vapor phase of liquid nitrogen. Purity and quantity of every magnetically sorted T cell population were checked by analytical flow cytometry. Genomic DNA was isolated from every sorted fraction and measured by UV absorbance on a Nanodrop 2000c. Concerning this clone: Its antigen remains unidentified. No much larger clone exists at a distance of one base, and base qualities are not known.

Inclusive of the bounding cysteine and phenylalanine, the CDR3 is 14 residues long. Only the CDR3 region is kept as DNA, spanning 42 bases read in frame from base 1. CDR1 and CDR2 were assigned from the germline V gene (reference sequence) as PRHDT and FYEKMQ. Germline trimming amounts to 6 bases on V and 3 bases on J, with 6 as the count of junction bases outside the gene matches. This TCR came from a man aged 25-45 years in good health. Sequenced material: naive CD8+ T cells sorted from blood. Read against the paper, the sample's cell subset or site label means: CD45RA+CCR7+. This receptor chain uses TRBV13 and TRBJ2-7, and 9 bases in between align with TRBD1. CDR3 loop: CASSSADRGYEQYF. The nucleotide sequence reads TGTGCCAGCAGTTCAGCGGACAGGGGCTACGAGCAGTACTTC. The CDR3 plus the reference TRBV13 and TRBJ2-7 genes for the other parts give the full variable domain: AAGVIQSPRHLIKEKRETATLKCYPIPRHDTVYWYQQGPGQDPQFLISFYEKMQSDKGSIPDRFSAQQFSDYHSELNMSSLELGDSALYFCASSSADRGYEQYFGPGTRLTVT.